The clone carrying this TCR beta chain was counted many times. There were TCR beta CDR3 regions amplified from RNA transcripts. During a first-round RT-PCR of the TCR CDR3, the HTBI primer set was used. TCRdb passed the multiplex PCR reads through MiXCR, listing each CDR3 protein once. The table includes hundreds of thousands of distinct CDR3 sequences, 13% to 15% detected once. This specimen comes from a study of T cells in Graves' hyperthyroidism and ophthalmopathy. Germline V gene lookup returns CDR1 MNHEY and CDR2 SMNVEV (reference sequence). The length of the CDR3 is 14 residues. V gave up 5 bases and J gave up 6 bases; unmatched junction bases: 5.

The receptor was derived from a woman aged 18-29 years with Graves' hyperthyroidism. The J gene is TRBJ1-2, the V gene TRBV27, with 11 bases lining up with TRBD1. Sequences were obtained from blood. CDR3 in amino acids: CASSPGTGGNGYTF. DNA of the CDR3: TGTGCCAGCAGTCCCGGGACAGGGGGGAATGGCTACACCTTC.